This passage covers 2 T cell receptor beta chains from one sample sequenced in a study of vaccination and CD4 T cells after COVID-19. The treatment was: roughly 10-day PBMC culture with coronavirus spike peptide pools or control peptides (ViraFEST assay). Cultured CD4+ T cell DNA underwent sequencing with the Oncomine TCR Beta short-read assay. TCRdb re-analysed the PCR reads in MiXCR, keeping a single row per CDR3 protein. Of around 14,000 distinct CDR3 sequences in the sample, about 35% are singletons; the top ten hold roughly a third. These receptors have no identified antigens. Sequencing used cultured CD4+ T cells from blood. Receptors were obtained from a human donor with COVID-19.

The table lists this clonotype with a few counts. This chain joins TRBV18 and TRBJ1-5, with D unresolved. This CDR3 has 14 amino acids. V was clipped by 5 bases and J by 0 bases, with 8 bases between them. The germline V gene has CDR1 KGHSH and CDR2 LQKENI. CDR3 nucleotide sequence: TGTGCCAGCTCATCAACAGATAGCAATCAGCCCCAGCATTTT. It is translated as CASSSTDSNQPQHF.

This chain connects TRBV6-1 to TRBJ1-6; D gene ambiguous. V gave up 5 bases and J gave up 7 bases, with 15 bases separating them. This CDR3 region has 15 residues. Germline CDR1 MNHNS, CDR2 SASEGT. The CDR3 sequence: CASSRLDGGNSPLHF. The CDR3 DNA follows: TGTGCCAGCAGTAGACTGGACGGTGGGAATTCACCCCTCCACTTT.